One sample yielded the 9 T cell receptor beta chains listed below, sequenced in a study of cytomegalovirus exposure and HLA in healthy donors. PCR involved 60 Vbeta and 13 Jbeta primers. TCRdb's copy holds only in-frame clones and misses some; the assay was immunoSEQ multiplex PCR. This repertoire shows about 62,000 clones, about 89% found once; its top ten account for roughly 1.5%. Sequencing input: PBMCs. These receptor sequences come from a man between 18 and 35 years old in good health and CMV-seronegative.

V usage is TRBV6-1 and J usage is TRBJ1-6; D gene unclear. Germline CDR1 MNHNS, CDR2 SASEGT. Trimming removed 1 base at V and 3 bases at J, with 7 bases between. The CDR3 covers 15 residues. In DNA form, the CDR3 reads TGTGCCAGCAGTGAAGAGAGGGACTATAATTCACCCCTCCACTTT. This translates into CASSEERDYNSPLHF.

The gene calls are TRBV7-9 and TRBJ2-5, with TRBD2 matching 11 bases. The CDR3 is made up of 15 amino acids. Germline CDR1 is SEHNR and CDR2 is FQNEAQ (reference sequence). Losses at the gene ends were 5 bases for V and 4 bases for J; bases not matched to a gene: 6. CDR3 DNA: TGTGCCAGCAGCCTAAACCTAGCGGGGGGAGAGACCCAGTACTTC. Translation gives CASSLNLAGGETQYF.

For the CDR3, the DNA is TGTGCCTGGAGCGTAAAGGGGGGGACCCTCTCTAGAACAGATACGCAGTATTTT. It yields the protein CAWSVKGGTLSRTDTQYF. The V call is TRBV30, the J call TRBJ2-3; possible D gene TRBD2, 7 bases. The germline V gene encodes CDR1 GTSNPN and CDR2 SVGIG (reference sequence). With 3 bases removed from V and 3 bases from J, the gap between germline ends came to 25 bases. This CDR3 spans 18 amino acids.

The chain uses TRBV19 and TRBJ1-1; perhaps TRBD1 as D (5 bases). Trimming removed 3 bases from V and 4 bases from J, with 9 bases in between. CDR3 length: 13 residues. From germline, CDR1 is LNHDA and CDR2 SQIVND (reference sequence). CDR3 nucleotide sequence: TGTGCCAGTAGTATTGGGGGGAGCACTGAAGCTTTCTTT. Its translation is CASSIGGSTEAFF.

This chain uses TRBV7-6 with TRBJ2-1, with D possibly TRBD2 on 5 matching bases. V gave up 5 bases and J gave up 7 bases, with 12 bases separating them. Per the germline V gene, CDR1 is SGHVS and CDR2 is FNYEAQ. The CDR3 consists of 13 residues. CDR3 region: CASSTLALNEQFF. The CDR3 DNA is TGTGCCAGCAGCACCCTAGCCCTTAATGAGCAGTTCTTC.

This clone occurred a few times. The rearrangement joins TRBV28 to TRBJ2-7, with D possibly matching TRBD1 (6 bases). The CDR3 extends over 15 amino acids. CDR1 MDHEN and CDR2 SYDVKM come from the germline V gene. The V gene lost 7 bases and the J gene lost 4 bases, with 20 bases spanning the gap. This CDR3 reads CASNTPRRGFYEQYF. The CDR3 nucleotides read TGTGCCAGCAATACCCCGCGAAGGGGGTTTTACGAGCAGTACTTC.

Regarding this clone: Additional DNA sequences in this sample encode the identical CDR3. V and J are TRBV5-1 and TRBJ2-7, with 8 nucleotides matching TRBD1. Germline-derived CDR1 and CDR2 are SGHRS and YFSETQ. CDR3 length equals 15 residues. Trimming took 1 base from V and 4 from J; bases not matched to a gene: 7. The DNA for the CDR3 is TGCGCCAGCAGCTTGACCGGGACAGGACTATACGAGCAGTACTTC. This codes for CASSLTGTGLYEQYF.

The chain carries TRBV7-8 and TRBJ1-2, with 8 bases matching TRBD1. Germline-derived CDR1 and CDR2 are SGHVS and FQNEAQ. The V gene end was trimmed by 5 bases and the J gene end by 8 bases; junction bases not matched to a gene: 7. The CDR3 runs to 13 residues. DNA of the CDR3: TGTGCCAGCAGCCCCGGACAGGGCTCAGGCTACACCTTC. This codes for CASSPGQGSGYTF. The full variable domain, rest sourced from reference TRBV7-8 and TRBJ1-2, is GAGVSQSPRYKVAKRGQDVALRCDPISGHVSLFWYQQALGQGPEFLTYFQNEAQLDKSGLPSDRFFAERPEGSVSTLKIQRTQQEDSAVYLCASSPGQGSGYTFGSGTRLTVV.

The V call is TRBV12-5, the J call TRBJ1-2, with D uncertain. The CDR3 runs 17 residues. Trimming took off 0 bases at V and 0 bases at J, with 14 bases between the two ends. Germline values: CDR1 LGHNT, CDR2 FRNRAP. CDR3 sequence (DNA): TGTGCTAGTGGTTTGGTACTCTCGGGTATCGCTAACTATGGCTACACCTTC. Encoded protein: CASGLVLSGIANYGYTF.